The sample holds many counts of the clone carrying this TCR beta chain. Its antigen is unidentified. Alongside blood RNA obtained from unsorted whole blood, germline DNA was also extracted. The patients, who had chronic HBV infection, were treatment-naive (untreated). Before any surgery took place, 3 to 5 milliliters of peripheral blood were collected. The data derive from a study of tumor-infiltrating lymphocytes in primary liver carcinoma. Looking at the study overall: Aged between 30 and 69 years, the patients were men and women.

Synthesis of TCR beta cDNA was carried out from approximately 500 ng total RNA with a constant-region primer. Three nested multiplex PCR rounds, a slightly modified ARM-PCR method, built the TCR beta libraries. Using its own MiXCR run on the multiplex PCR reads, TCRdb lists one record per CDR3 protein. The table has fewer than 350,000 distinct CDR3 sequences, about 61% seen once. Whole-study results and caveats: It was in tumors, not blood, that the top-250-clone fraction was significantly higher (p = 0.039).

This receptor was obtained from a man aged 40-50 years with primary liver carcinoma and hepatitis B virus infection. The sequenced sample consisted of peripheral blood.

In nucleotides, the CDR3 is TGTGCCAGCAGCTTAGGCCCGGACGGGTACTACGAGCAGTACTTC. Protein product: CASSLGPDGYYEQYF. The gene calls are TRBV11-2 and TRBJ2-7; no clear D. V was shortened by 1 base and J by 3 bases, with 13 bases between the two germline ends. CDR1 is SGHAT, CDR2 FQNNGV, per germline. This CDR3 region has 15 residues.